The 19 T cell receptor beta chains presented below share a single source sample, sequenced in a study of blood T cell repertoires in COVID-19. The protocol was immunoSEQ multiplex PCR, while the TCRdb copy is restricted to in-frame clones and leaves out a portion. Counted here are around 270,000 clones, 85% to 90% occurring once; the ten biggest clones make up over 4%. Sequencing was performed on peripheral blood. These receptor sequences come from a woman aged 60-75 years with COVID-19, enrolled during active disease.

This clone was picked up one time. V gene TRBV30 combines with J gene TRBJ2-3, with D perhaps TRBD2 (7 bases). CDR3 size: 15 residues. The V end lost 5 bases, the J end lost 4 bases, and 19 bases lay between the germline ends. Germline V gives CDR1 GTSNPN, CDR2 SVGIG (reference sequence). Written as DNA, the CDR3 is TGTGCCTGGTTACGGGGCCCCGGGGGGCCAGATACGCAGTATTTT. Protein product: CAWLRGPGGPDTQYF.

The rearrangement joins TRBV5-5 to TRBJ2-2, with D maybe TRBD1 (6 bases). The CDR3 spans 14 residues. The V end lost 4 bases, the J end lost 5 bases, and 12 bases lay between the germline ends. The germline V gene encodes CDR1 SGHKS and CDR2 YYEKEE (reference sequence). CDR3 in amino acids: CASSIIQGTGELFF. The CDR3 region has the DNA TGTGCCAGCAGCATTATACAGGGAACCGGGGAGCTGTTTTTT.

The chain is built from TRBV9 and TRBJ1-1; no definite D call. V shed 3 bases and J shed 0 bases, with 9 bases lying between them. This CDR3 is built from 14 residues. Germline CDR1 reads SGDLS; CDR2 reads YYNGEE. The CDR3 loop reads CASSGGTLNTEAFF. The CDR3 DNA is TGTGCCAGCAGCGGAGGAACGCTGAACACTGAAGCTTTCTTT. The full variable domain, its missing parts supplied by reference TRBV9 and TRBJ1-1, is DSGVTQTPKHLITATGQRVTLRCSPRSGDLSVYWYQQSLDQGLQFLIQYYNGEERAKGNILERFSAQQFPDLHSELNLSSLELGDSALYFCASSGGTLNTEAFFGQGTRLTVV.

The V and J genes are TRBV10-2 and TRBJ2-2; D is perhaps TRBD1 (7 bases). The CDR3 covers 14 residues. The V gene's germline CDR1 is WSHSY and CDR2 SAAADI. The germline V and J ends were trimmed by 8 bases and 3 bases, with 13 bases remaining between them. CDR3 sequence reads: CASGDREDTGELFF. CDR3 nucleotide sequence: TGCGCCAGCGGAGACAGGGAGGACACCGGGGAGCTGTTTTTT.

The rearrangement joins TRBV28 to TRBJ2-7, with D maybe TRBD2 (5 bases). Germline V gene data show CDR1 as MDHEN and CDR2 as SYDVKM. The V end lost 6 bases, the J end lost 3 bases, and 12 bases lay between the germline ends. CDR3 length: 13 residues. The CDR3 DNA is TGTGCCAGCAGCCCCGGACTGGGCTACGAGCAGTACTTC. It codes for CASSPGLGYEQYF.

This chain connects TRBV10-1 to TRBJ2-7; 7 bases are shared with TRBD1. Trimming removed 6 bases from V and 6 bases from J; junction bases left unmatched: 5. The CDR3 length is 12 residues. Per the germline V gene, CDR1 is WNHNN and CDR2 is SYGVQD (reference sequence). Here the CDR3 DNA reads TGCGCCAGCAGAGGACAGGCCTGCGAGCAGTACTTC. This translates into CASRGQACEQYF.

The chain links TRBV28 to TRBJ1-4, with D perhaps TRBD1 (6 bases). The V end was cut by 3 bases, the J end by 4 bases, with 12 bases between. Germline V gene data show CDR1 as MDHEN and CDR2 as SYDVKM. The CDR3 has 15 amino acids. DNA of the CDR3: TGTGCCAGCAGTTTGCTGTCAGGGGTTAATGAAAAACTGTTTTTT. Its protein is CASSLLSGVNEKLFF.

This chain connects TRBV5-5 to TRBJ2-1, with TRBD2 matching 9 bases. This CDR3 contains 16 residues. V lost 0 bases to trimming and J lost 8 bases; unmatched junction nucleotides: 9. From germline, CDR1 is SGHKS and CDR2 YYEKEE (reference sequence). The CDR3 nucleotides read TGTGCCAGCAGCTTGGTTGCGGCGGGAGGGGTCCATGAGCAGTTCTTC. Protein product: CASSLVAAGGVHEQFF.

This clone was seen once. The CDR3 loop is CASRRTGIGNEQFF. CDR3 in DNA: TGTGCCAGCAGACGAACAGGGATCGGCAATGAGCAGTTCTTC. V gene TRBV5-4 combines with J gene TRBJ2-1; weak D call: TRBD1 (6 bases). The CDR3 extends over 14 amino acids. The germline gives CDR1 SGHNT, CDR2 YYREEE (reference sequence). V was cut by 5 bases and J by 6 bases, with 15 bases left in between.

This clone was detected only a few times. The rearrangement links TRBV4-1 to TRBJ2-7; TRBD2 aligns across 7 bases. Trimming took 1 base from V and 3 from J; bases not matched to a gene: 9. The CDR3 sequence is 16 residues long. The germline V gene encodes CDR1 MGHRA and CDR2 YSYEKL. CDR3 amino acids: CASSQVLGGRDYEQYF. CDR3 nucleotide sequence: TGCGCCAGCAGCCAAGTGTTGGGCGGGAGAGACTACGAGCAGTACTTC.

This clone appeared a few times. The CDR3 sequence is CASSRRRDTDLDTGELFF. The DNA of the CDR3 is TGTGCCAGCAGCCGGAGGCGAGACACCGATCTGGACACCGGGGAGCTGTTTTTT. The chain has TRBV5-7 and TRBJ2-2; tentatively, D is TRBD2 (5 bases). TRBV5-7 is an open reading frame whose function is uncertain. There are 18 residues in the CDR3. V lost 4 bases and J lost 3, with 22 bases in between.

The chain links TRBV30 to TRBJ2-3; D is possibly TRBD2 (6 bases). With 3 bases removed from V and 5 bases from J, the gap between germline ends came to 15 bases. The CDR3 contains 14 residues. CDR1 is GTSNPN and CDR2 is SVGIG in the germline V gene (reference sequence). The CDR3 loop reads CAWSGSIVIDTQYF. DNA for the CDR3: TGTGCCTGGAGCGGGAGTATAGTTATAGATACGCAGTATTTT.

The chain links TRBV29-1 to TRBJ2-7, with TRBD1 matching over 7 bases. This CDR3 region has 13 residues. V trimming: 7 bases; J trimming: 7 bases; junction bases outside the gene matches: 13. Germline V gives CDR1 SQVTM, CDR2 ANQGSEA. The CDR3 DNA sequence: TGCAGCGCCCGTCCGACAGGGTCTGGGGAGCAGTACTTC. Amino acid sequence: CSARPTGSGEQYF.

The chain carries TRBV27 and TRBJ2-5, with 11 bases fitting TRBD2. The trim removed 8 bases at V and 4 bases at J, leaving 18 bases unmatched. This CDR3 is built from 18 residues. Germline-derived CDR1 and CDR2 are MNHEY and SMNVEV (reference sequence). The CDR3 coding sequence is TGTGCCAGCCGTGTCACGAAGACTAGCGGGGCCTACCGAGAGACCCAGTACTTC. Its translation is CASRVTKTSGAYRETQYF.

The chain carries TRBV30 and TRBJ1-2; the match to TRBD1 covers 7 bases. The CDR3 contains 14 residues. Germline assignment: CDR1 GTSNPN and CDR2 SVGIG (reference sequence). Losses at the gene ends were 3 bases for V and 4 bases for J; bases not matched to a gene: 8. In DNA, the CDR3 is TGTGCCTGGAGCCCTACAGGGGCGGGCTATGGCTACACCTTC. It is translated as CAWSPTGAGYGYTF.

The V call is TRBV5-1, the J call TRBJ1-4, with D unclear. The CDR3 is 14 amino acids. The ends were cut back, 5 bases at V and 7 bases at J, with 15 bases in the middle. Per the germline V gene, CDR1 is SGHRS and CDR2 is YFSETQ. The CDR3 coding sequence is TGCGCCAGCAGACTAACCCTTCGTAGTGAAAAACTGTTTTTT. As protein: CASRLTLRSEKLFF.

The genes are TRBV6-5 and TRBJ2-7, with 11 bases that match TRBD2. V shed 5 bases and J 2 bases; nucleotides not matched to a gene: 5. This CDR3 is built from 15 residues. Germline V lookup: CDR1 MNHEY, CDR2 SVGAGI. The CDR3 spells CASSQVAGGPYEQYF. The CDR3 coding sequence is TGTGCCAGCAGTCAGGTAGCGGGAGGGCCCTACGAGCAGTACTTC.

The gene calls are TRBV12-3 or TRBV12-4 and TRBJ1-5; the D gene is possibly TRBD1 (6 bases). V shed 7 bases and J shed 7 bases, with 14 bases lying between them. CDR3 length equals 13 residues. CDR3 DNA sequence: TGTGCCAGCACCGACAGTGGGGGCCAGCCCCAGCATTTT. Translating gives CASTDSGGQPQHF.

The V call is TRBV19, the J call TRBJ2-7, with D possibly being TRBD1 (6 bases). This CDR3 has 13 residues. Germline V gene sequence: CDR1 LNHDA, CDR2 SQIVND (reference sequence). With 5 bases removed from V and 0 bases from J, the gap between germline ends came to 8 bases. The CDR3 DNA follows: TGTGCCAGTAGTTTGGGGGCCTCCTACGAGCAGTACTTC. Protein sequence: CASSLGASYEQYF.